The rows below give T cell receptor beta chains drawn from one sample of a study of STAT5B mutations in CD4+ large granular lymphocyte leukemia. Here immunoSEQ multiplex PCR was the method, and the copy in TCRdb shows in-frame clones only, minus some. The sample has under 35,000 clones, 78% seen once. Sequencing used CD4+ T cells from blood buffy coats. Source of these receptors: a human donor in good health. Both conserved end residues are part of each CDR3. D genes are given only for firm matches. Clone sizes are given selectively: once, few, many, or a class where the clone is expanded.

DNA: TGTGCCAGCAGTTCCTCCCGGACAACTGGGGCCAACGTCCTGACTTTC
CDR3: CASSSSRTTGANVLTF
size: .
D: .
V: TRBV6-5
J: TRBJ2-6

DNA: TGTGCCAGCAGCTTATCGACCGGAGGGGCCTACGAGCAGTACTTC
CDR3: CASSLSTGGAYEQYF
size: .
D: .
V: TRBV7-7
J: TRBJ2-7

DNA: TGTGCCAGTAGGGGACTAGCGGGTGAACAAGAGACCCAGTACTTC
CDR3: CASRGLAGEQETQYF
size: .
D: TRBD2
V: TRBV19
J: TRBJ2-5

DNA: TGTGCCAGCAGCCCTGTTAATTCCGGCCAGCCCCAGCATTTT
CDR3: CASSPVNSGQPQHF
size: few
D: .
V: TRBV28
J: TRBJ1-5

DNA: TGTGCCAGCAGCGTAGCTCCGTCCGGGGAGCTGTTTTTT
CDR3: CASSVAPSGELFF
size: .
D: .
V: TRBV9
J: TRBJ2-2

DNA: TGTGCCAGCAGCCAAGTGCAGGTCTCTGGGGCCAACGTCCTGACTTTC
CDR3: CASSQVQVSGANVLTF
size: .
D: .
V: TRBV4-2
J: TRBJ2-6

DNA: TGTGCCAGCAGCGGACAGGGGGCGCGATATGGCTACACCTTC
CDR3: CASSGQGARYGYTF
size: .
D: TRBD1
V: TRBV7-9
J: TRBJ1-2

DNA: TGTGCCAGCAGCTCGGGACAGGGGGCGCGTGGCTACACCTTC
CDR3: CASSSGQGARGYTF
size: .
D: TRBD1
V: TRBV5-5
J: TRBJ1-2

DNA: TGTGCCAGCAGTCTCCCTCGGCGGCCGACCGTCGGTAATTCACCCCTCCACTTT
CDR3: CASSLPRRPTVGNSPLHF
size: .
D: .
V: TRBV21-1
J: TRBJ1-6

DNA: TGTGCCAGCAGTTCACAGGGGAACACTGAAGCTTTCTTT
CDR3: CASSSQGNTEAFF
size: .
D: .
V: TRBV7-9
J: TRBJ1-1

DNA: TGTGCCAGCAGCTTAGCGCTGGGGACTAGCGGGAGGGCCCGAAATGAGCAGTTCTTC
CDR3: CASSLALGTSGRARNEQFF
size: .
D: TRBD2
V: TRBV7-8
J: TRBJ2-1

DNA: TGTGCCAGCAGGCACGGGACGGTCGTAAATGGCTACACCTTC
CDR3: CASRHGTVVNGYTF
size: .
D: .
V: TRBV28
J: TRBJ1-2

DNA: TGTGCCAGCAGCGTAGGGGGACTAGCGGGGCAAGAGACCCAGTACTTC
CDR3: CASSVGGLAGQETQYF
size: .
D: TRBD2
V: TRBV9
J: TRBJ2-5

DNA: TGTGCCAGCTCACCAGGGATCTCTGGAAACACCATATATTTT
CDR3: CASSPGISGNTIYF
size: .
D: .
V: TRBV18
J: TRBJ1-3

DNA: TGTGCCATCAGCACCATTAGGGAAGTCGGGTTCGTGAACACTGAAGCTTTCTTT
CDR3: CAISTIREVGFVNTEAFF
size: .
D: .
V: TRBV10-3
J: TRBJ1-1

DNA: TGTGCCAGTAGCCAATATCCCGCCACATGGAACACTGAAGCTTTCTTT
CDR3: CASSQYPATWNTEAFF
size: .
D: .
V: TRBV19
J: TRBJ1-1

DNA: TGTGCCAGCAGCTTAGCTCGCTTCCCCGGGACTAGCGGGAGCCCGAGGTACAATGAGCAGTTCTTC
CDR3: CASSLARFPGTSGSPRYNEQFF
size: .
D: TRBD2
V: TRBV7-8
J: TRBJ2-1

DNA: TGTGCCAGCAGCCGTGGGACTAGCGGGATACTCTCAGATACGCAGTATTTT
CDR3: CASSRGTSGILSDTQYF
size: .
D: TRBD2
V: TRBV5-6
J: TRBJ2-3

DNA: TGTGCCAGCAGCTCTGGGACCTTAGGTTATGGCTACACCTTC
CDR3: CASSSGTLGYGYTF
size: .
D: .
V: TRBV7-9
J: TRBJ1-2

DNA: TGTGCCAGCAGCTTCACGGGGGAAGAGACCCAGTACTTC
CDR3: CASSFTGEETQYF
size: .
D: .
V: TRBV5-4
J: TRBJ2-5

DNA: TGTGCCAGCAGCGCCGTAGGGACAGGGGGACTCGGCTACACCTTC
CDR3: CASSAVGTGGLGYTF
size: few
D: TRBD1
V: TRBV9
J: TRBJ1-2

DNA: TGTGCCATCAGTGATGGGACAGGGGGCCCCTATGGCTACACCTTC
CDR3: CAISDGTGGPYGYTF
size: once
D: TRBD1
V: TRBV10-3
J: TRBJ1-2

DNA: TGTGCCAGCAGCCAAGATACGGCGGGAAATAATTCACCCCTCCACTTT
CDR3: CASSQDTAGNNSPLHF
size: .
D: .
V: TRBV4-2
J: TRBJ1-6

DNA: TGTGCCAGCAGCTTGGTTTTAGTAGAGAGCAATCAGCCCCAGCATTTT
CDR3: CASSLVLVESNQPQHF
size: .
D: .
V: TRBV5-8
J: TRBJ1-5

DNA: TGTGCCAGCAGCTTAGATTTGAAGGGTGGCGGGAAAGAGACCCAGTACTTC
CDR3: CASSLDLKGGGKETQYF
size: .
D: .
V: TRBV7-8
J: TRBJ2-5

DNA: TGTGCCAGCGGGACAGGGGCGGTCCGCACAGATACGCAGTATTTT
CDR3: CASGTGAVRTDTQYF
size: .
D: TRBD1
V: TRBV6-1
J: TRBJ2-3

DNA: TGTGCCAGCAGCCCTATCGACAACTCCTACGAGCAGTACTTC
CDR3: CASSPIDNSYEQYF
size: .
D: .
V: TRBV5-4
J: TRBJ2-7

DNA: TGTGCCAGCAGCCAAGAGACGGTCCTCGGGTCACCCCTCCACTTT
CDR3: CASSQETVLGSPLHF
size: .
D: .
V: TRBV4-2
J: TRBJ1-6

DNA: TGTGCCTGGAGTGGCGCGTTTCCGCGGGACAGGGGAACGAAGGAGCAGTACTTC
CDR3: CAWSGAFPRDRGTKEQYF
size: .
D: TRBD1
V: TRBV30
J: TRBJ2-7

DNA: TGTGCCAGTAGTATAGATTTCCGACGTTTCTATGGCTACACCTTC
CDR3: CASSIDFRRFYGYTF
size: few
D: .
V: TRBV19
J: TRBJ1-2

DNA: TGTGCCAGCAGCCAAGACCGGGGTTCGGTGGCCTACGAGCAGTACTTC
CDR3: CASSQDRGSVAYEQYF
size: .
D: .
V: TRBV14
J: TRBJ2-7

DNA: TGTGCAAGTCGCTTAGACAAGCTTTCCGGGGGCCCAGATACGCAGTATTTT
CDR3: CASRLDKLSGGPDTQYF
size: .
D: .
V: TRBV12-2
J: TRBJ2-3

DNA: TGTGCCAGCAGCTTCTCTAATCAGCCCCAGCATTTT
CDR3: CASSFSNQPQHF
size: .
D: .
V: TRBV7-2
J: TRBJ1-5

DNA: TGTGCCAGCAGCCGAGGATTACAAGAGACCCAGTACTTC
CDR3: CASSRGLQETQYF
size: .
D: .
V: TRBV7-6
J: TRBJ2-5

DNA: TGTGCCAGCGGGACATTTGTGGGGGCCCGAAGCGGGGAGCTGTTTTTT
CDR3: CASGTFVGARSGELFF
size: .
D: .
V: TRBV7-9
J: TRBJ2-2

DNA: TGTGCCAGCAGCAAAGGACTAGCGGTTCTGGATACGCAGTATTTT
CDR3: CASSKGLAVLDTQYF
size: once
D: TRBD2
V: TRBV6-1
J: TRBJ2-3

DNA: TGTGCCAGCAGCTTGGTGGGAGCTAACTACGAGCAGTACTTC
CDR3: CASSLVGANYEQYF
size: .
D: .
V: TRBV5-6
J: TRBJ2-7

DNA: TGTGCCAGCAGCCAATCTAGCCAGGGCCGGTCACCCCTCCACTTT
CDR3: CASSQSSQGRSPLHF
size: few
D: .
V: TRBV16
J: TRBJ1-6

DNA: TGTGCCTGGAGAGACGGACGGGCGAACACCGGGGAGCTGTTTTTT
CDR3: CAWRDGRANTGELFF
size: .
D: .
V: TRBV30
J: TRBJ2-2

DNA: TGTGCCAGCAGTCCCGGACAGGGTGGGTGGGAAAAACTGTTTTTT
CDR3: CASSPGQGGWEKLFF
size: few
D: TRBD1
V: TRBV27
J: TRBJ1-4

DNA: TGTGCCAGCTCACGAATCCGGGACCTAAATGAAAAACTGTTTTTT
CDR3: CASSRIRDLNEKLFF
size: .
D: .
V: TRBV18
J: TRBJ1-4

DNA: TGCGCCAGCAGCCCTTCAGGGAACACTGAAGCTTTCTTT
CDR3: CASSPSGNTEAFF
size: .
D: .
V: TRBV5-1
J: TRBJ1-1

DNA: TGTGCCATCAGTGAGTCCGGGTTGACCTACGAGCAGTACTTC
CDR3: CAISESGLTYEQYF
size: .
D: .
V: TRBV10-3
J: TRBJ2-7

DNA: TGTGCCAGCAGCCTAGGACGTCCCAGCTCCTACAATGAGCAGTTCTTC
CDR3: CASSLGRPSSYNEQFF
size: .
D: .
V: TRBV7-6
J: TRBJ2-1

DNA: TGTGCCAGCAGTTTGGAGGGGACTAACTATGGCTACACCTTC
CDR3: CASSLEGTNYGYTF
size: .
D: .
V: TRBV28
J: TRBJ1-2

DNA: TGTGCCATCCGCCGTGAGACCCAGTACTTC
CDR3: CAIRRETQYF
size: .
D: .
V: TRBV6-1
J: TRBJ2-5

DNA: TGCGCCAGCAGCTTGGTGGGGGAGGACACTGAAGCTTTCTTT
CDR3: CASSLVGEDTEAFF
size: few
D: .
V: TRBV5-1
J: TRBJ1-1

DNA: TGTGCCAGCAGCTCCGGGACTAGCGGGGGCACCGGGGAGCTGTTTTTT
CDR3: CASSSGTSGGTGELFF
size: .
D: TRBD2
V: TRBV5-4
J: TRBJ2-2

DNA: TGTGCCAGTGAGGACAGGGTGGGCACAGATACGCAGTATTTT
CDR3: CASEDRVGTDTQYF
size: few
D: TRBD1
V: TRBV19
J: TRBJ2-3

DNA: TGTGCCAGCAGCTTAGCGGCAGGGCGCGGAAACACCATATATTTT
CDR3: CASSLAAGRGNTIYF
size: .
D: .
V: TRBV7-6
J: TRBJ1-3

DNA: TGCGCCAGCAGCTTCAGCGGGGGGGTCCAGGAGACCCAGTACTTC
CDR3: CASSFSGGVQETQYF
size: .
D: TRBD2
V: TRBV5-1
J: TRBJ2-5

DNA: TGTGCCAGCAGCCCGGGAGTAGCGGCCTACGAGCAGTACTTC
CDR3: CASSPGVAAYEQYF
size: .
D: .
V: TRBV7-2
J: TRBJ2-7

DNA: TGTGCCAGCACCGGACTGAGCTCTGGAAACACCATATATTTT
CDR3: CASTGLSSGNTIYF
size: .
D: .
V: TRBV6-1
J: TRBJ1-3

DNA: TGTGCCAGCAGTTTATCTGGACTTTCAGATACGCAGTATTTT
CDR3: CASSLSGLSDTQYF
size: once
D: .
V: TRBV28
J: TRBJ2-3

DNA: TGCGCCAGCAGCCAAGATTCGCAGGGACTCGGAAACACCATATATTTT
CDR3: CASSQDSQGLGNTIYF
size: .
D: .
V: TRBV4-1
J: TRBJ1-3

DNA: TGTGCCAGCAGCGTACGGGGGGGCGCTGGAAACACCATATATTTT
CDR3: CASSVRGGAGNTIYF
size: .
D: .
V: TRBV2
J: TRBJ1-3

DNA: TGCAGTGCTAGACGTCAAGAGACCCAGTACTTC
CDR3: CSARRQETQYF
size: few
D: .
V: TRBV20-1
J: TRBJ2-5

DNA: TGTGCCAGCAGCTTAAGGGAGGTCAAACAAGAGACCCAGTACTTC
CDR3: CASSLREVKQETQYF
size: .
D: .
V: TRBV11-1
J: TRBJ2-5